This T cell receptor beta chain was observed in a study of T-cell memory formation after mild COVID-19. Regarding the study as a whole: Nothing confirmed that second-wave clones peaking on day 37 were specific for SARS-CoV-2. CD4+ clones that contracted lay mainly in CM and EM; CD8+ ones lay in EMRA.

The germline V gene has CDR1 SGHTA and CDR2 FQGNSA. The CDR3 has 15 residues. V lost 2 bases, J lost 7 bases, and 14 bases lay in between. This clonotype was seen a few times. What it recognizes is unknown. TCRdb reprocessed the 5' RACE reads via MiXCR and lists one record per CDR3 protein. The data contain 400,000 to 500,000 distinct CDR3 sequences, around 20% of them singletons. Sequencing input: PBMCs or a T cell subset sorted from them (not recorded which). The genes are TRBV7-2 and TRBJ1-4; a possible D gene is TRBD1 (5 bases). The sequence came from an adult woman who had mild COVID-19 (a few samples of this study predate the infection). Cell type and time point are not known. Written as DNA, the CDR3 is TGTGCCAGCAGCTTAAGTGGAACAGGCCTTGAAAAACTGTTTTTT. Translating gives CASSLSGTGLEKLFF.